A single sample gave rise to the 22 T cell receptor beta chains below, sequenced in a study of blood T cell repertoires in COVID-19. Libraries were prepared by immunoSEQ multiplex PCR; TCRdb keeps only in-frame clonotypes and omits some of them. The sample holds hundreds of thousands of clones, under 90% seen once. The specimen sequenced was peripheral blood. All receptors derive from a woman aged 45 to 65 who had recovered from COVID-19.

This clone was found a few times. The V gene is TRBV29-1, the J gene TRBJ1-2; D is ambiguous. Trimming stripped 4 bases from V and 0 bases from J, with 9 bases between. CDR3 length: 13 amino acids. In germline, CDR1 is SQVTM, CDR2 ANQGSEA. CDR3 in DNA: TGCAGCGTTGCGTCCTCAGCTAACTATGGCTACACCTTC. Translation gives CSVASSANYGYTF.

The chain carries TRBV5-5 and TRBJ2-1, with D perhaps TRBD2 (5 bases). Germline CDR1 and CDR2: SGHKS and YYEKEE (reference sequence). This CDR3 contains 14 residues. The ends were cut back, 2 bases at V and 8 bases at J, with 14 bases in the middle. The CDR3 protein is CASSFNPGSDEQFF. CDR3 coding DNA: TGTGCCAGCAGCTTTAATCCGGGGAGCGATGAGCAGTTCTTC.

The chain has TRBV18 and TRBJ2-7; no firm D call. V shed 6 bases and J shed 2 bases, with 11 bases lying between them. Germline V gene data show CDR1 as KGHSH and CDR2 as LQKENI. This CDR3 has 13 amino acids. DNA for the CDR3: TGTGCCAGCTCGTTCGGCGGTACCTACGAGCAGTACTTC. This translates into CASSFGGTYEQYF.

The chain uses TRBV7-8 and TRBJ1-5, with D maybe TRBD1 (5 bases). The CDR3 covers 16 residues. Germline loops: CDR1 SGHVS, CDR2 FQNEAQ. Trimming took off 5 bases at V and 2 bases at J, with 16 bases between the two ends. DNA of the CDR3: TGTGCCAGCAGCCCCACGGTGGCGGGGGGCAATCAGCCCCAGCATTTT. Its translation: CASSPTVAGGNQPQHF.

This clone appeared a few times. V gene TRBV2 combines with J gene TRBJ1-1; 7 bases match TRBD1. There are 15 residues in the CDR3. Germline V gives CDR1 SNHLY, CDR2 FYNNEI. The V and J ends lost 3 bases and 1 base, in that order; junction bases with no gene match: 5. The CDR3 DNA follows: TGTGCCAGCAGTGAGGGGCGGACAGGGAACACTGAAGCTTTCTTT. This gives the protein CASSEGRTGNTEAFF. Full variable domain (rest looked up from reference TRBV2 and TRBJ1-1): EPEVTQTPSHQVTQMGQEVILRCVPISNHLYFYWYRQILGQKVEFLVSFYNNEISEKSEIFDDQFSVERPDGSNFTLKIRSTKLEDSAMYFCASSEGRTGNTEAFFGQGTRLTVV.

The chain links TRBV7-9 to TRBJ2-7; maybe TRBD2 (6 bases). The CDR3 consists of 13 residues. Trimming shortened V by 7 bases and J by 9 bases, and 19 bases separated the two germline ends. The germline V gene has CDR1 SEHNR and CDR2 FQNEAQ (reference sequence). The CDR3 reads CASTRGGQEGQYF. CDR3 coding DNA: TGTGCCAGCACACGAGGCGGTCAGGAGGGGCAGTACTTC. The full variable domain, with the rest looked up from reference TRBV7-9 and TRBJ2-7, is DTGVSQNPRHKITKRGQNVTFRCDPISEHNRLYWYRQTLGQGPEFLTYFQNEAQLEKSRLLSDRFSAERPKGSFSTLEIQRTEQGDSAMYLCASTRGGQEGQYFGPGTRLTVT.

This rearrangement joins TRBV2 to TRBJ1-1, with TRBD1 matching over 7 bases. Germline-derived CDR1 and CDR2 are SNHLY and FYNNEI. V trimming: 6 bases; J trimming: 0 bases; junction bases outside the gene matches: 1. The CDR3 is 13 amino acids. The CDR3 is CASRGQLNTEAFF. The DNA for the CDR3 is TGTGCCAGCAGGGGACAGCTGAACACTGAAGCTTTCTTT. The variable domain in full, with the rest retrieved from reference TRBV2 and TRBJ1-1, is EPEVTQTPSHQVTQMGQEVILRCVPISNHLYFYWYRQILGQKVEFLVSFYNNEISEKSEIFDDQFSVERPDGSNFTLKIRSTKLEDSAMYFCASRGQLNTEAFFGQGTRLTVV.

V is TRBV7-9 and J is TRBJ2-7, with 8 bases identical to TRBD1. CDR1 is SEHNR and CDR2 is FQNEAQ in the germline V gene (reference sequence). This CDR3 has 17 amino acids. V trimming: 5 bases; J trimming: 1 base; junction bases outside the gene matches: 13. The CDR3 DNA follows: TGTGCCAGCAGCCCCGGGACAGGCCCAATGGGGTCCTACGAGCAGTACTTC. This codes for CASSPGTGPMGSYEQYF.

The chain combines TRBV12-3 or TRBV12-4 with TRBJ1-1; 7 nucleotides match TRBD1. Trimming took 6 bases from V and 3 from J; bases not matched to a gene: 4. This CDR3 contains 13 residues. CDR3 in DNA: TGTGCCAGCAGCCCGGGGACAGACACTGAAGCTTTCTTT. Protein sequence: CASSPGTDTEAFF.

The CDR3 DNA reads TGTGCCAGCTCACCACCGCAGGGGATGACGGGTCGCACTGAAGCTTTCTTT. Its protein product is CASSPPQGMTGRTEAFF. This chain uses TRBV18 with TRBJ1-1; possible D gene TRBD1, 6 bases. Trimming cost V 0 bases and J 4 bases, with 18 bases left between them. The CDR3 totals 17 residues. CDR1 is KGHSH, CDR2 LQKENI, per germline. Based on the CDR3 plus reference TRBV18 and TRBJ1-1, the full variable domain is NAGVMQNPRHLVRRRGQEARLRCSPMKGHSHVYWYRQLPEEGLKFMVYLQKENIIDESGMPKERFSAEFPKEGPSILRIQQVVRGDSAAYFCASSPPQGMTGRTEAFFGQGTRLTVV.

This rearrangement joins TRBV12-3 or TRBV12-4 to TRBJ1-1, with a weak D call TRBD1 (5 bases). CDR3 size: 12 residues. V gave up 3 bases and J gave up 7 bases, with 9 bases separating them. This CDR3 reads CASSFRVDEAFF. For the CDR3, the DNA is TGTGCCAGCAGTTTCAGGGTGGATGAAGCTTTCTTT.

The chain links TRBV6-7 to TRBJ1-1, with D unclear. TRBV6-7 is assigned to the ORF class and has an uncertain function. The CDR3 has 13 amino acids. Trimming shortened V by 0 bases and J by 8 bases, and 10 bases separated the two germline ends. The DNA for the CDR3 is TGTGCCAGCAGTTACTCGAGAACACTAGAAGCTTTCTTT. This gives the protein CASSYSRTLEAFF.

V and J are TRBV24-1 and TRBJ1-2; 12 bases line up with TRBD1. The V segment lost 5 bases and the J segment 7 bases; nucleotides outside the gene matches: 7. This CDR3 has 15 amino acids. Germline CDR1 and CDR2: KGHDR and SFDVKD. The CDR3 here is CATSGPGQGAVGYTF. The CDR3 bases are TGTGCCACCAGTGGCCCGGGACAGGGGGCGGTTGGCTACACCTTC.

V is TRBV7-2 and J is TRBJ1-3; no firm D call. Germline assignment: CDR1 SGHTA and CDR2 FQGNSA. Trimming removed 5 bases from V and 4 bases from J, with 6 bases in between. The CDR3 consists of 12 residues. CDR3 sequence reads: CASSEYGNTIYF. For the CDR3, the DNA is TGTGCCAGCAGCGAGTACGGAAACACCATATATTTT.

The chain uses TRBV25-1 and TRBJ2-1, with D possibly being TRBD1 (6 bases). Trimming removed 5 bases at V and 1 base at J, with 12 bases between. The length of the CDR3 is 15 residues. The germline CDR1 and CDR2 sequences are MGHDK and SYGVNS. In DNA, the CDR3 is TGTGCCAGCAGTTCCTGGACAGAGTCCTACAATGAGCAGTTCTTC. It codes for CASSSWTESYNEQFF.

Here the CDR3 DNA reads TGTGCCAGCAGGAGAGTTACAGATACGCAGTATTTT. This encodes CASRRVTDTQYF. The V gene is TRBV3-1 (or the pseudogene TRBV3-2), the J gene TRBJ2-3; D call uncertain. This CDR3 region has 12 residues. V lost 6 bases, J lost 3 bases, and 7 bases lay in between. CDR1 is LGHDT and CDR2 is YNNKEL in the germline V gene (reference sequence).

The chain carries TRBV30 and TRBJ1-1; D is undetermined. This CDR3 is built from 13 residues. Trimming removed 1 base from V and 7 bases from J, with 13 bases in between. Germline values: CDR1 GTSNPN, CDR2 SVGIG (reference sequence). CDR3 loop: CAWSGQAKSEAFF. CDR3 in DNA: TGTGCCTGGAGTGGGCAGGCCAAGAGTGAAGCTTTCTTT.

The V gene is TRBV5-1, the J gene TRBJ2-7; D not resolved. The germline gives CDR1 SGHRS, CDR2 YFSETQ. V was clipped by 4 bases and J by 6 bases, with 8 bases between them. The CDR3 spans 11 residues. CDR3 amino acids: CASSHPGEQYF. The DNA of the CDR3 is TGCGCCAGCAGCCATCCGGGCGAGCAGTACTTC.

V and J are TRBV11-3 and TRBJ2-2; possible D gene TRBD1, 5 bases. Trimming cost V 4 bases and J 3 bases, with 6 bases left between them. This CDR3 has 13 residues. Germline CDR1 SGHNT, CDR2 YENEEA. The CDR3 here is CASSSQDTGELFF. CDR3 DNA: TGTGCCAGCAGCTCACAGGACACCGGGGAGCTGTTTTTT. The whole variable domain, remainder taken from reference TRBV11-3 and TRBJ2-2, is EAGVVQSPRYKIIEKKQPVAFWCNPISGHNTLYWYLQNLGQGPELLIRYENEEAVDDSQLPKDRFSAERLKGVDSTLKIQPAELGDSAVYLCASSSQDTGELFFGEGSRLTVL.

The CDR3: CASSVASRASGNTDTQYF. The CDR3 DNA follows: TGTGCCAGCAGCGTAGCCTCAAGGGCTAGCGGAAACACAGATACGCAGTATTTT. The chain links TRBV9 to TRBJ2-3; TRBD2 agrees at 7 bases. The CDR3 contains 18 residues. V gave up 0 bases and J gave up 2 bases; unmatched junction bases: 12. Germline CDR1 SGDLS, CDR2 YYNGEE.

This clone was detected only a few times. The V call is TRBV6-1, the J call TRBJ1-2; D call uncertain. The V and J ends lost 2 bases and 3 bases respectively, with 7 bases between them. CDR3 size: 13 residues. The V gene's germline CDR1 is MNHNS and CDR2 SASEGT. CDR3 bases: TGTGCCAGCAGTGAATCCACTTACTATGGCTACACCTTC. This codes for CASSESTYYGYTF.

The chain couples TRBV6-2 or TRBV6-3 to TRBJ2-3; TRBD1 is a possible D gene (6 bases). Germline V gene lookup returns CDR1 MNHEY and CDR2 SVGEGT. The CDR3 extends over 14 amino acids. V lost 5 bases to trimming and J lost 0 bases, with 9 bases between them. The CDR3 nucleotides are TGTGCCAGCAGTCCCGGACAGAGCACAGATACGCAGTATTTT. Encoded protein: CASSPGQSTDTQYF.